This T cell receptor (beta chain) stems from a study of T cells in localized non-small cell lung cancer. CDR1 and CDR2 from the germline V gene are SQVTM and ANQGSEA. V lost 7 bases and J lost 5, with 17 bases in between. The CDR3 is 13 residues long. Sequenced by immunoSEQ multiplex PCR; TCRdb stores in-frame clones only, minus some. The sample shows about 52,000 clones, 85% to 90% of them seen only once. The origin of this receptor is a female donor with stage II lung adenocarcinoma. The rearrangement links TRBV29-1 to TRBJ1-2; maybe TRBD1 (5 bases). Sequences were derived from PBMCs, sampled before any cancer treatment. The CDR3 loop reads CSADSKGSYGYTF. CDR3 bases: TGCAGCGCTGACAGTAAAGGCAGTTATGGCTACACCTTC. The full variable domain, in which reference TRBV29-1 and TRBJ1-2 provide the parts outside the CDR3, is SAVISQKPSRDICQRGTSLTIQCQVDSQVTMMFWYRQQPGQSLTLIATANQGSEATYESGFVIDKFPISRPNLTFSTLTVSNMSPEDSSIYLCSADSKGSYGYTFGSGTRLTVV.